This is a list of T cell receptor beta chains from one sample in a study of T cells in Graves' hyperthyroidism and ophthalmopathy. Using its own MiXCR run on the multiplex PCR reads, TCRdb lists one record per CDR3 protein. The sample holds roughly 300,000 distinct CDR3 sequences, roughly a fifth seen once. Sequencing was carried out using blood. The source is a woman aged 45-65 years with Graves' hyperthyroidism. CDR3s include the opening cysteine and the closing phenylalanine or tryptophan. Fields, in order: CDR3 DNA, CDR3 protein, D gene, J gene, clone size, V gene. D genes are given only for firm matches. Size is omitted from some rows. Given values are once, few, many or a class for expanded clones.

DNA: TGTGCCAGCAGTCCTCCGGGACAGGGGAGCACTGAAGCTTTCTTT
CDR3: CASSPPGQGSTEAFF
D: TRBD1
J: TRBJ1-1
size: many
V: TRBV28

DNA: TGTGCCAGCAGCCCACCCCCTGGACGGGAAAAACTGTTTTTT
CDR3: CASSPPPGREKLFF
D: -
J: TRBJ1-4
size: -
V: TRBV7-2

DNA: TGTGCCAGCAGCCTTGGACCCGACAGTGAGCAGTTCTTC
CDR3: CASSLGPDSEQFF
D: -
J: TRBJ2-1
size: many
V: TRBV3-1

DNA: TGTGCCAGCAGCTTGGCAGGATGGAACACTGAAGCTTTCTTT
CDR3: CASSLAGWNTEAFF
D: -
J: TRBJ1-1
size: -
V: TRBV5-5

DNA: TGCGCCAGCAGCCCGACAGGGGGCTTGGGGTCTGGAAACACCATATATTTT
CDR3: CASSPTGGLGSGNTIYF
D: TRBD1
J: TRBJ1-3
size: many
V: TRBV5-1

DNA: TGTGCCAGCAGCGTATCGGGGGGCGAGCAGTACTTC
CDR3: CASSVSGGEQYF
D: TRBD2
J: TRBJ2-7
size: -
V: TRBV9

DNA: TGTGCCAGCAGCTCCCTAGGGGGTTATACGCAGTATTTT
CDR3: CASSSLGGYTQYF
D: -
J: TRBJ2-3
size: many
V: TRBV11-2

DNA: TGCGCCAGCAGCTTGGAACAGGGGGCTCGGAATTCACCCCTCCACTTT
CDR3: CASSLEQGARNSPLHF
D: TRBD1
J: TRBJ1-6
size: few
V: TRBV5-1

DNA: TGTGCCAGCGGGGGGGAACAGGGGCTGTATGGCTACACCTTC
CDR3: CASGGEQGLYGYTF
D: TRBD1
J: TRBJ1-2
size: -
V: TRBV3-1

DNA: TGTGCCAGCGGTCCAGGGGTCGGCTACACCTTC
CDR3: CASGPGVGYTF
D: -
J: TRBJ1-2
size: many
V: TRBV28

DNA: TGCGCCAGCAGCAAGGCGACAGCTCACACTGAAGCTTTCTTT
CDR3: CASSKATAHTEAFF
D: -
J: TRBJ1-1
size: many
V: TRBV5-1

DNA: TGTGCCAGCAGTGAACCTGATGGCTTCAGGGCCAACGTCCTGACTTTC
CDR3: CASSEPDGFRANVLTF
D: -
J: TRBJ2-6
size: few
V: TRBV6-1

DNA: TGTGCCGGAGGGCAGGGGGCCGCTGGGGCCAACGTCCTGACTTTC
CDR3: CAGGQGAAGANVLTF
D: TRBD1
J: TRBJ2-6
size: many
V: TRBV6-1

DNA: TGTGCCAGCAGTCGCCAGGGGCTCACAGATACGCAGTATTTT
CDR3: CASSRQGLTDTQYF
D: -
J: TRBJ2-3
size: -
V: TRBV28

DNA: TGTGCCAGCAGTTTCAACGCTAACTATGGCTACACCTTC
CDR3: CASSFNANYGYTF
D: -
J: TRBJ1-2
size: many
V: TRBV27

DNA: TGCGCCAGCAGCTTGGGGGTGGGGTTTGAGCAGTTCTTC
CDR3: CASSLGVGFEQFF
D: -
J: TRBJ2-1
size: many
V: TRBV5-1

DNA: TGTGCCTGGAGTGAGCAGGGGTCCTATGGCTACACCTTC
CDR3: CAWSEQGSYGYTF
D: -
J: TRBJ1-2
size: many
V: TRBV30

DNA: TGTGCCAGCAGGGACGGACGGAGAAATCAGCCCCAGCATTTT
CDR3: CASRDGRRNQPQHF
D: -
J: TRBJ1-5
size: many
V: TRBV28

DNA: TGTGCCAGCAGTTTATGGGGTCAGGGTCGGAGCGGGGAGCTGTTTTTT
CDR3: CASSLWGQGRSGELFF
D: -
J: TRBJ2-2
size: many
V: TRBV28

DNA: TGTGCCAGCAGCCAACCGGATGGGAAACAGACCATATATTTT
CDR3: CASSQPDGKQTIYF
D: -
J: TRBJ1-3
size: -
V: TRBV14

DNA: TGTGCCAGCAGTTACTCGGTGTTATCCTATGGCTACACCTTC
CDR3: CASSYSVLSYGYTF
D: -
J: TRBJ1-2
size: few
V: TRBV6-2/TRBV6-3

DNA: TGTGCCAGCAGCCGCTCGGGAGGGGTCCCCACAGATACGCAGTATTTT
CDR3: CASSRSGGVPTDTQYF
D: TRBD2
J: TRBJ2-3
size: many
V: TRBV7-8

DNA: TGCGCCAGCAGCGGGACAGGGGATGGAGAGACCCAGTACTTC
CDR3: CASSGTGDGETQYF
D: TRBD1
J: TRBJ2-5
size: -
V: TRBV5-1

DNA: TGTGCCAGCAGCCAAGGAGGGACGGTCTCTGGAAACACCATATATTTT
CDR3: CASSQGGTVSGNTIYF
D: -
J: TRBJ1-3
size: -
V: TRBV3-1

DNA: TGTGCCAGCAGTTTATCCTTAGGGGCCTACGAGCAGTACTTC
CDR3: CASSLSLGAYEQYF
D: -
J: TRBJ2-7
size: few
V: TRBV27

DNA: TGCAGTGCTGGTGACAGGGGGCGGGAAGAAACCCAGTACTTC
CDR3: CSAGDRGREETQYF
D: TRBD1
J: TRBJ2-5
size: -
V: TRBV20-1

DNA: TGCAGTGCTAGAGGACAGTTCAATCAGCCCCAGCATTTT
CDR3: CSARGQFNQPQHF
D: -
J: TRBJ1-5
size: many
V: TRBV20-1

DNA: TGCAGTGCTGGTGGGCAGGGGGCCCTGTATAGCAATGGGCCCCAGCATTTT
CDR3: CSAGGQGALYSNGPQHF
D: TRBD1
J: TRBJ1-5
size: -
V: TRBV20-1

DNA: TGTGCCAGCAGCTTAGAGGGGTTTGACACCGGGGAGCTGTTTTTT
CDR3: CASSLEGFDTGELFF
D: -
J: TRBJ2-2
size: many
V: TRBV11-2

DNA: TGTGCCAGCAGTTTCACTAGCGGGGGGGCCTCCTACGAGCAGTACTTC
CDR3: CASSFTSGGASYEQYF
D: TRBD2
J: TRBJ2-7
size: -
V: TRBV28

DNA: TGCGCCAGCAACAGTTTCTCTGGGGCCAACGTCCTGACTTTC
CDR3: CASNSFSGANVLTF
D: -
J: TRBJ2-6
size: -
V: TRBV5-1

DNA: TGTGCCATCAGTGAGATTGGTCCAGGGAACACTGAAGCTTTCTTT
CDR3: CAISEIGPGNTEAFF
D: -
J: TRBJ1-1
size: -
V: TRBV10-3